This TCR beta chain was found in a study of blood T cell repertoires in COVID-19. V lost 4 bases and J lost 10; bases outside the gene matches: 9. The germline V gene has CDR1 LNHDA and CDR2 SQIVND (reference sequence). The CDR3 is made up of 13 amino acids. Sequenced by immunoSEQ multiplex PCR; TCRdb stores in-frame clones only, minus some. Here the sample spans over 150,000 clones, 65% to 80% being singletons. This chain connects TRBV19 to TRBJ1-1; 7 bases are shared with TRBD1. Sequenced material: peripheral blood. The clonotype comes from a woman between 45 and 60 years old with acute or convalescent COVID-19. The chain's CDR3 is CASSTNRGRGAFF. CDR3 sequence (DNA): TGTGCCAGTAGTACAAACAGGGGTCGCGGAGCTTTCTTT.